This record covers a single TCR beta chain. This clone has just one count. The target of this receptor is not known. Base qualities are missing; no much larger clone stands one base away. To prepare the library, the immunoSEQ multiplex PCR assay was applied. The immuneACCESS repertoire file appears here via TCRdb, limited to in-frame rearrangements. These files lack a portion of the clones; in checked studies, under half of the deficit traces to unresolved V genes, and the cause of the others is not known. The table for this sample lists about 40,000 clones; 92% of them were counted only once. More than 5% of the sample is taken by the ten largest. This record comes from a study of T cell changes during pregnancy in multiple sclerosis (dated by TCRdb to about 2019). About the study as a whole: The study examined how the T cell repertoire changed over the course of pregnancy in women with multiple sclerosis.

Taken from the germline V gene, the CDR1 and CDR2 loops are SGDLS and YYNGEE. Trimming leaves V shorter by 4 bases and J shorter by 3 bases, with the junction holding 1 base beyond the gene matches. The CDR3 starts with the cysteine, ends with the phenylalanine, and has 13 residues. The DNA shown is the 39-base CDR3, in frame from base 1. This specimen consisted of CD8+ T cells from peripheral blood mononuclear cells, obtained in the third trimester of pregnancy. In this chain, TRBV9 is recombined with TRBJ2-7, and 10 junctional nucleotides match TRBD2. The receptor was derived from a female donor with multiple sclerosis, enrolled in a pregnancy study. The nucleotide sequence is given as TGTGCCAGCAGCAGCGGGAGGGACTACGAGCAGTACTTC. It specifies CASSSGRDYEQYF. With the rest looked up from the reference TRBV9 and TRBJ2-7 genes rather than sequenced, the full variable domain is DSGVTQTPKHLITATGQRVTLRCSPRSGDLSVYWYQQSLDQGLQFLIQYYNGEERAKGNILERFSAQQFPDLHSELNLSSLELGDSALYFCASSSGRDYEQYFGPGTRLTVT.